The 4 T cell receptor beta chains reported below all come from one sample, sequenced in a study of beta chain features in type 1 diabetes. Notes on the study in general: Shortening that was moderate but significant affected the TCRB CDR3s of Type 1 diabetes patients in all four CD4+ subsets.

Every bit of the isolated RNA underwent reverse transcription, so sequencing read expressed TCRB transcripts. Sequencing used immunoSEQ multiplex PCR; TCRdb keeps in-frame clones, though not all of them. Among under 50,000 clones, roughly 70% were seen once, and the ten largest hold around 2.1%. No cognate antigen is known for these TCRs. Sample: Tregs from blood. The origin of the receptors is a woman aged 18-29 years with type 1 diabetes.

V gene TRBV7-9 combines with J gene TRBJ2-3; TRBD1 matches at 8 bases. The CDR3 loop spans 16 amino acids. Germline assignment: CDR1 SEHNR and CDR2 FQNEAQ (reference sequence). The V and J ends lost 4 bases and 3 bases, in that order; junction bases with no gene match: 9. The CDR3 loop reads CASSYRGTGGTDTQYF. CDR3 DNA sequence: TGTGCCAGCAGCTACCGGGGGACAGGAGGGACAGATACGCAGTATTTT.

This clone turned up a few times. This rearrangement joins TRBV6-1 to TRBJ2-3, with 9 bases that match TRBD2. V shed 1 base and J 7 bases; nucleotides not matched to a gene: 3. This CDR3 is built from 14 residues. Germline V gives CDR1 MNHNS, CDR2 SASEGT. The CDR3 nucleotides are TGTGCCAGCAGTGAAGAGCTAGCGGGATATACGCAGTATTTT. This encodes CASSEELAGYTQYF.

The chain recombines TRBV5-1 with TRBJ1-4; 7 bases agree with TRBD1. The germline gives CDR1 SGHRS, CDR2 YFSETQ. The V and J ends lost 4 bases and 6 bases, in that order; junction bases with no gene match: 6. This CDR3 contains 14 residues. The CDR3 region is CASSPGTEYEKLFF. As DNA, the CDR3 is TGCGCCAGCAGCCCCGGGACAGAATATGAAAAACTGTTTTTT.

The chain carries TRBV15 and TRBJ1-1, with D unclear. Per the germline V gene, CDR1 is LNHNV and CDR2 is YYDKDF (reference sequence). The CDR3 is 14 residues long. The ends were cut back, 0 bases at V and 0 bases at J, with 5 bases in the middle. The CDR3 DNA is TGTGCCACCAGCAGAGATCCCATGAACACTGAAGCTTTCTTT. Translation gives CATSRDPMNTEAFF. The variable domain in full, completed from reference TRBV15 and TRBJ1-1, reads DAMVIQNPRYQVTQFGKPVTLSCSQTLNHNVMYWYQQKSSQAPKLLFHYYDKDFNNEADTPDNFQSRRPNTSFCFLDIRSPGLGDTAMYLCATSRDPMNTEAFFGQGTRLTVV.